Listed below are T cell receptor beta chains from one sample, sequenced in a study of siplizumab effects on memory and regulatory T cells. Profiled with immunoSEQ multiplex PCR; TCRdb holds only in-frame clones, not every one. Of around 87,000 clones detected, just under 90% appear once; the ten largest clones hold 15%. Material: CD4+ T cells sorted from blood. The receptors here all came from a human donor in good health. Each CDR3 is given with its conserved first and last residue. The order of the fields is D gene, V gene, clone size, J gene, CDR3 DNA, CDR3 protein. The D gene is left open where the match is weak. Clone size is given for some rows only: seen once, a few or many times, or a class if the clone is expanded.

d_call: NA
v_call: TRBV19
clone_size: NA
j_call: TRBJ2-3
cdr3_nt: TGTGCCAGTAGGACGACAGGCACAGATACGCAGTATTTT
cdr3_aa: CASRTTGTDTQYF

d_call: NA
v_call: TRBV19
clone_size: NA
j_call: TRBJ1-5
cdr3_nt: TGTGCCAGTAGTCGGGGGCAGGGAAGCAATCAGCCCCAGCATTTT
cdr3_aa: CASSRGQGSNQPQHF

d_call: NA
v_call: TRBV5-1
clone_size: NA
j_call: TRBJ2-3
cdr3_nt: TGCGCCAGCACCCAGACGGGTGGGTGGAGAGATACGCAGTATTTT
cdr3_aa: CASTQTGGWRDTQYF

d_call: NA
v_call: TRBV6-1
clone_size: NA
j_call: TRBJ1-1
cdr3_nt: TGTGCCAGCAGACAGGGTACGGCGAACACTGAAGCTTTCTTT
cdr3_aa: CASRQGTANTEAFF

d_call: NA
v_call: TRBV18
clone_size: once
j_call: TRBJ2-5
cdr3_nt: TGTGCCAGCTCACCCAGGGTACTAGAGACCCAGTACTTC
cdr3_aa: CASSPRVLETQYF

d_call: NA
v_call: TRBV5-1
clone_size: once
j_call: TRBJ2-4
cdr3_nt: TGCGCCAGCAGCTCTGGAGCTCCCGGAAGGAACATTCAGTACTTC
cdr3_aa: CASSSGAPGRNIQYF

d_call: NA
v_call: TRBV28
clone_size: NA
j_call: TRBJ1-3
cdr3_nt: TGTGCCAGCACCGAGGACAGTCGTGGAAACACCATATATTTT
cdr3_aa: CASTEDSRGNTIYF

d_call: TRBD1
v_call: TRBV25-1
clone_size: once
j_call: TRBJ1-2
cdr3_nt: TGTGCCAGCAAAGGGACAGGGGGCAGCTATGGCTACACCTTC
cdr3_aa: CASKGTGGSYGYTF

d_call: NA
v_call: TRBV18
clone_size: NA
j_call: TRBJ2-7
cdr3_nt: TGTGCCAGCTCACCACGCGAAGGTGTTTACGAGCAGTACTTC
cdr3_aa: CASSPREGVYEQYF

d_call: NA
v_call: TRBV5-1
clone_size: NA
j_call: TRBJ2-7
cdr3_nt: TGCGCCAGCAGCTTGATGGGCAGCTACGAGCAGTACTTC
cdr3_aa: CASSLMGSYEQYF

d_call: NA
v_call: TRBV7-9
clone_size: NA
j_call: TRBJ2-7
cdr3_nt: TGTGCCAGCAGCCCACCGCGGACGGAAGCCTACGAGCAGTACTTC
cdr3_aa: CASSPPRTEAYEQYF

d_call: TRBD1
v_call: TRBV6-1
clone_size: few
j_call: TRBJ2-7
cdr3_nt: TGTGCCAGCAGACAGGGGACGGGCGAGCAGTACTTC
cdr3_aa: CASRQGTGEQYF

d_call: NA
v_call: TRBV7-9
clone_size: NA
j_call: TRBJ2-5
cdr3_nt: TGTGCCAGCAGCTTCCGTAGGGTGGAGACCCAGTACTTC
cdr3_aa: CASSFRRVETQYF

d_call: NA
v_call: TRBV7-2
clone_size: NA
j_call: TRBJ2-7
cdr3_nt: TGTGCCAGCAGCTTAGATGTAGGCGAGCAGTACTTC
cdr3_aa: CASSLDVGEQYF

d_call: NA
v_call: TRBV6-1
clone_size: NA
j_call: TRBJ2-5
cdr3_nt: TGTGCCAGCAGTGAAGGACTGTCCAAAGAGACCCAGTACTTC
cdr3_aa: CASSEGLSKETQYF

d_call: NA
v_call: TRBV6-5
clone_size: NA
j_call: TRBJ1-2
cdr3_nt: TGTGCCAGCAGGAAAGGACAAAGGGCCACCTATGGCTACACCTTC
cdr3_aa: CASRKGQRATYGYTF

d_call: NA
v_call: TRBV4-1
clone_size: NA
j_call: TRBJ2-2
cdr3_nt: TGCGCCAGCAGCCAAGAAGTAGGGCTAGCGAGTAACACCGGGGAGCTGTTTTTT
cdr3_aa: CASSQEVGLASNTGELFF

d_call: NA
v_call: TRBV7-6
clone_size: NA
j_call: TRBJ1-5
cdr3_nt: TGTGCCAGCAGCTTAGCGGGGAGTGACCAGCCCCAGCATTTT
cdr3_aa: CASSLAGSDQPQHF

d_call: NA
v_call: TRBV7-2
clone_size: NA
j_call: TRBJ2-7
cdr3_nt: TGTGCCAGCAGCTTAAATAGGGGCCGGTACGAGCAGTACTTC
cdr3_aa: CASSLNRGRYEQYF

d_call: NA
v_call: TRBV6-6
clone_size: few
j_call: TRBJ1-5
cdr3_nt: TGTGCCAGCAGTTACATGGGGCAGCCCCAGCATTTT
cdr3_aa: CASSYMGQPQHF

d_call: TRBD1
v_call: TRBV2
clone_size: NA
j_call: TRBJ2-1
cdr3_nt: TGTGCCAGCAGTAGACCTACAGGGGGGGAGCAGTTCTTC
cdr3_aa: CASSRPTGGEQFF

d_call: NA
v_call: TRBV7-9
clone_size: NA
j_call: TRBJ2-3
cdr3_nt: TGTGCCAGCAGCATAGGAGCGAGCGTCGATACGCAGTATTTT
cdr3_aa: CASSIGASVDTQYF

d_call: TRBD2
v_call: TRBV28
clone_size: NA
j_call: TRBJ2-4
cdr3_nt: TGTGCCAGCCTCCGACTAGCGGGAGGGGCCAAAAACATTCAGTACTTC
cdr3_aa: CASLRLAGGAKNIQYF

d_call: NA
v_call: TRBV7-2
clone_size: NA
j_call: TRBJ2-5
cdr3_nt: TGTGCCAGCAGCTTAGCGCGAAGAGAGACCCAGTACTTC
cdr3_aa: CASSLARRETQYF

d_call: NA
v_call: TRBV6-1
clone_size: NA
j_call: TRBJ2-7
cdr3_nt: TGTGCCAGCAGGGTTTCAGGGGTCTCCGAGCAGTACTTC
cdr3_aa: CASRVSGVSEQYF

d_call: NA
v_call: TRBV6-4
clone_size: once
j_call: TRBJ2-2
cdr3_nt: TGTGCCAGCAGGGAGGGTAACACCGGGGAGCTGTTTTTT
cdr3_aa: CASREGNTGELFF

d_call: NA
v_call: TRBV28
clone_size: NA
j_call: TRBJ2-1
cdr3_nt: TGTGCCAGCAGTTTCGATGGTGCCTCCTACAATGAGCAGTTCTTC
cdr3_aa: CASSFDGASYNEQFF

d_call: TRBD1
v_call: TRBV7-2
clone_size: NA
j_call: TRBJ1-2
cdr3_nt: TGTGCCAGCAGCTCTACACAGGGGGCAGGTGGCTACACCTTC
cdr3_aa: CASSSTQGAGGYTF

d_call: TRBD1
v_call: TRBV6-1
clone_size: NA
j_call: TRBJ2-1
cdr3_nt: TGTGCCAGCAGTACCGGACAGGGGGCGAGTGAGCAGTTCTTC
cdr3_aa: CASSTGQGASEQFF

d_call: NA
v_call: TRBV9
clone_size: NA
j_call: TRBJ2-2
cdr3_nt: TGTGCCAGCAGCGTAGGCGGGGTCACCGGGGAGCTGTTTTTT
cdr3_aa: CASSVGGVTGELFF